This T cell receptor beta chain was documented in a study of human T cells and chemical hapten exposure. Broader study findings: The formation of large CDR3 similarity clusters by expanded TCRs significantly exceeded that of controls.

The library tagged each cDNA molecule with unique molecular identifiers. MiXCR, run by TCRdb on the RACE reads, gives a single entry per CDR3 protein. The data show under 400,000 distinct CDR3 sequences, 4.5% to 6% seen once. The sample holds many counts of this clonotype. Its specificity is unknown. The junction had 14 bases not matched to a gene; V was cut back by 8 bases and J by 3 bases. The germline V gene encodes CDR1 MDHEN and CDR2 SYDVKM. The CDR3 is 18 amino acids. As for time point: pre-sensitization, week 0. Treatment here: therapeutic diphenylcyclopropenone sensitization with weekly scalp DPC.

Sample: whole blood, taken in connection with sensitization to the hapten diphenylcyclopropenone (DPC). This clonotype was sampled from a woman in her 50s with alopecia areata. Some clones in this sample may be carry-over from other donors' samples. This sequence joins TRBV28 and TRBJ2-4; TRBD1 matches at 12 bases. In DNA, the CDR3 is TGTGCCAGCGGGCCCGGGGACAGGGGGCTTTTAGGCAAAAACATTCAGTACTTC. This gives the protein CASGPGDRGLLGKNIQYF.